Given below is one T cell receptor (beta chain) in context. The data were obtained in a study of CD8+ T cells in alopecia areata. Study overall: The protocol delivered tofacitinib for 6 to 18 months, then withdrew it for 6 months.

The treatment is: oral pan-JAK inhibitor, 5-10 mg twice daily. CDR3 size: 19 residues. Extracted from the samples, RNA was reverse transcribed into cDNA to serve as the sequencing template. Sequencing used immunoSEQ multiplex PCR; TCRdb keeps in-frame clones, though not all of them. The table has fewer than 150,000 clones, approximately 80% seen once. The chain couples TRBV12-2 to TRBJ2-5; TRBD1 was called by the table and not checked on the DNA. TRBV12-2 counts as a pseudogene. The sample in question was CD8+ T cells sorted from blood, obtained at week 4, from a patient treated with tofacitinib. The source is a human donor with alopecia areata. The DNA of the CDR3 is TGTGCAAGTCGCTCCCTCCGGGACAGGGGCCGATGGGGACAAGAGACCCAGTACTTC. Translation gives CASRSLRDRGRWGQETQYF.